In this sample, the clone carrying this T cell receptor (beta chain) turned up a few times. This record belongs to a study of T cell changes during pregnancy in multiple sclerosis. Looked up from germline, CDR1 is LGHNA and CDR2 is YSLEER. The J segment lost 4 bases and the V segment lost 6 bases, leaving 4 bases of the junction unmatched. The CDR3 spans 13 residues. TCRdb's copy holds only in-frame clones and misses some; the assay was immunoSEQ multiplex PCR. Of 35,000 to 40,000 clones listed, 90% are singletons. The clonotype originates from a female donor with multiple sclerosis, enrolled in a pregnancy study. The sequences come from CD4+ T cells from peripheral blood mononuclear cells, collected in the second trimester of pregnancy. The J gene is TRBJ2-7, the V gene TRBV4-3, with 9 bases fitting TRBD1. The CDR3 region is CASSYGQGYEQYF. The CDR3 DNA reads as TGCGCCAGCAGTTACGGACAGGGGTACGAGCAGTACTTC.